This TCR beta chain was sequenced during a study of blood T cell repertoires in COVID-19. Trimming took off 3 bases at V and 4 bases at J, with 12 bases between the two ends. This CDR3 has 15 amino acids. Looked up from germline, CDR1 is KGHSH and CDR2 is LQKENI. Data came from immunoSEQ multiplex PCR; TCRdb stores just in-frame clones and leaves some out. The sample contains 200,000 to 250,000 clones, around 83% of which appear only once. The material sequenced was peripheral blood. The V call is TRBV18, the J call TRBJ2-2; tentative D call: TRBD2 (5 bases). The clonotype originates from a woman aged 50 to 65 with acute or convalescent COVID-19. CDR3 DNA: TGTGCCAGCTCACCCGGGGAGTCGGGCACCGGGGAGCTGTTTTTT. Its translation is CASSPGESGTGELFF.